What follows are 32 T cell receptor beta chains derived from one specimen sequenced in a study of shared clonotypes between healthy human individuals. Here immunoSEQ multiplex PCR was the method, and the copy in TCRdb shows in-frame clones only, minus some. The table includes some 1.4 million clones, around 97% detected once. Sequenced input: naive CD4+ T cells sorted from blood. Sample subset: CD45RA+ positively selected. Receptor source: a man aged 30-40 years in good health.

The chain carries TRBV30 and TRBJ2-1; TRBD2 might be the D (5 bases). Trimming pared 3 bases from V and 2 bases from J, leaving 11 bases between. There are 14 residues in the CDR3. Per germline, CDR1 GTSNPN and CDR2 SVGIG (reference sequence). The CDR3 region is CAWRLGGAYNEQFF. CDR3 DNA sequence: TGTGCCTGGAGACTAGGTGGGGCCTACAATGAGCAGTTCTTC. The entire variable domain, with the rest obtained from reference TRBV30 and TRBJ2-1, is as follows: SQTIHQWPATLVQPVGSPLSLECTVEGTSNPNLYWYRQAAGRGLQLLFYSVGIGQISSEVPQNLSASRPQDRQFILSSKKLLLSDSGFYLCAWRLGGAYNEQFFGPGTRLTVL.

Only one count was recorded for this clone. The rearrangement uses TRBV9 and TRBJ2-3; TRBD2 agrees at 10 bases. Germline CDR1 is SGDLS and CDR2 is YYNGEE. This CDR3 region has 16 residues. Trimming took 0 bases from V and 4 from J; bases not matched to a gene: 5. The CDR3 region has the DNA TGTGCCAGCAGCGTAGTCCCAGCGGGAGGGCCAGATACGCAGTATTTT. It translates to CASSVVPAGGPDTQYF.

This clone has only a few counts. The rearrangement joins TRBV18 to TRBJ2-7; TRBD1 matches at 7 bases. Germline values: CDR1 KGHSH, CDR2 LQKENI. The V and J ends lost 5 bases and 6 bases, in that order; junction bases with no gene match: 10. This CDR3 spans 14 amino acids. CDR3 nucleotides: TGTGCCAGCTCATCCACGGGACAGTCGGCCGAGCAGTACTTC. It is translated as CASSSTGQSAEQYF. Based on the CDR3 plus reference TRBV18 and TRBJ2-7, the full variable domain is NAGVMQNPRHLVRRRGQEARLRCSPMKGHSHVYWYRQLPEEGLKFMVYLQKENIIDESGMPKERFSAEFPKEGPSILRIQQVVRGDSAAYFCASSSTGQSAEQYFGPGTRLTVT.

J is TRBJ2-1 and V is TRBV5-6; 7 positions agree with TRBD1. Germline V CDR1 and CDR2: SGHDT, YYEEEE. This CDR3 region has 17 residues. The V and J ends lost 6 bases and 5 bases, in that order; junction bases with no gene match: 17. This chain's CDR3 is CASNPSGWDRVNNEQFF. In DNA, the CDR3 is TGTGCCAGCAACCCCAGTGGGTGGGACAGAGTCAACAATGAGCAGTTCTTC.

The V gene is TRBV10-2, the J gene TRBJ2-7; 8 nucleotides match TRBD1. Germline values: CDR1 WSHSY, CDR2 SAAADI. The CDR3 is 12 residues long. V dropped 5 bases and J dropped 5; count of bases not matched to a gene: 2. CDR3: CASSRTGNEQYF. CDR3 nucleotides: TGCGCCAGCAGTCGGACAGGGAACGAGCAGTACTTC.

J is TRBJ2-3 and V is TRBV27, with a weak D call TRBD2 (5 bases). The CDR3 has 16 residues. CDR1 is MNHEY, CDR2 SMNVEV, per germline (reference sequence). V lost 6 bases, J lost 2 bases, and 18 bases lay in between. CDR3 region: CASRSLGGWDTDTQYF. The CDR3 DNA reads TGTGCCAGCAGGAGTTTGGGCGGGTGGGACACAGATACGCAGTATTTT.

J is TRBJ2-1 and V is TRBV4-1; D perhaps matches TRBD1 (6 bases). The CDR3 covers 16 residues. V was clipped by 1 base and J by 8 bases, with 18 bases between them. Per the germline V gene, CDR1 is MGHRA and CDR2 is YSYEKL. The CDR3 DNA sequence: TGCGCCAGCAGCCAAGGGGTTAGCCCCAGGGGCGATGAGCAGTTCTTC. Residues: CASSQGVSPRGDEQFF.

This clone was found a few times. The V call is TRBV6-1, the J call TRBJ2-1, with 12 bases lining up with TRBD2. Germline CDR1 and CDR2: MNHNS and SASEGT. V lost 4 bases to trimming and J lost 9 bases; unmatched junction nucleotides: 10. This CDR3 is built from 16 residues. DNA for the CDR3: TGTGCCAGCAGTGCAACGACTAGCGGGAGATGGAGTGAGCAGTTCTTC. It codes for CASSATTSGRWSEQFF.

V gene TRBV7-2 combines with J gene TRBJ2-3, with D possibly called TRBD1 or TRBD2 (6 bases each). The germline V gene encodes CDR1 SGHTA and CDR2 FQGNSA. The CDR3 has 15 residues. V shed 5 bases and J shed 9 bases, with 21 bases lying between them. This CDR3 reads CASSPSLGLGGTQYF. The CDR3 nucleotides read TGTGCCAGCAGCCCGAGTCTGGGGTTGGGGGGCACGCAGTATTTT.

The genes are TRBV7-9 and TRBJ2-1; 11 bases agree with TRBD2. Germline lookup yields CDR1 SEHNR and CDR2 FQNEAQ (reference sequence). The CDR3 is 17 amino acids. Unmatched junction bases numbered 7, after V lost 1 base and J lost 5 bases. The CDR3: CASSLVELTSGNNEQFF. CDR3 DNA: TGTGCCAGCAGCTTAGTCGAATTGACTAGCGGGAACAATGAGCAGTTCTTC.

The chain carries TRBV28 and TRBJ1-2, with 10 bases matching TRBD1. Germline V gene lookup returns CDR1 MDHEN and CDR2 SYDVKM. With V trimmed by 8 bases and J by 2 bases, 5 bases remained unmatched. The CDR3 runs 14 residues. CDR3 loop: CASGGTGENYGYTF. CDR3 sequence (DNA): TGTGCCAGCGGGGGGACAGGGGAAAACTATGGCTACACCTTC.

As DNA, the CDR3 is TGTGCCAGCAGCTTATACAAGAGAAGGCCAGAAATAGGTGAAAAACTGTTTTTT. The encoded protein is CASSLYKRRPEIGEKLFF. The chain links TRBV7-9 to TRBJ1-4; the D is unclear. V lost 2 bases and J 7 bases, leaving 23 bases between the germline ends. The CDR3 runs 18 residues. From germline, CDR1 is SEHNR and CDR2 FQNEAQ (reference sequence).

The genes are TRBV29-1 and TRBJ1-2; D gene uncertain. There are 14 residues in the CDR3. V was trimmed by 3 bases and J by 3 bases, leaving 14 bases between them. Germline CDR1 reads SQVTM; CDR2 reads ANQGSEA. This CDR3 is CSVEVSGPYYGYTF. The CDR3 DNA reads TGCAGCGTTGAGGTGTCAGGACCCTACTATGGCTACACCTTC.

The V gene is TRBV5-4, the J gene TRBJ2-6; the D is unclear. Germline CDR1 reads SGHNT; CDR2 reads YYREEE (reference sequence). This CDR3 is built from 16 residues. V was pared by 2 bases and J by 0 bases, with 9 bases between. The CDR3 coding sequence is TGTGCCAGCAGCTTCGCCGGGCACTCTGGGGCCAACGTCCTGACTTTC. This codes for CASSFAGHSGANVLTF. Complete variable domain (other parts from reference TRBV5-4 and TRBJ2-6): ETGVTQSPTHLIKTRGQQVTLRCSSQSGHNTVSWYQQALGQGPQFIFQYYREEENGRGNFPPRFSGLQFPNYSSELNVNALELDDSALYLCASSFAGHSGANVLTFGAGSRLTVL.

V usage is TRBV5-5 and J usage is TRBJ2-1, with D uncertain. The CDR3 has 13 amino acids. The germline V and J ends were trimmed by 3 bases and 3 bases, with 7 bases remaining between them. Germline CDR1 reads SGHKS; CDR2 reads YYEKEE (reference sequence). The chain's CDR3 is CASSSLGYNEQFF. Here the CDR3 DNA reads TGTGCCAGCAGCTCCCTGGGCTACAATGAGCAGTTCTTC.

The V call is TRBV5-1, the J call TRBJ1-2; D gene unclear. This CDR3 is built from 15 residues. Germline CDR1 and CDR2: SGHRS and YFSETQ. Trimming stripped 1 base from V and 7 bases from J, with 17 bases between. The CDR3 nucleotides read TGCGCCAGCAGCTTGAATCCCCAGTCCCGCCTTGGCTACACCTTC. This translates into CASSLNPQSRLGYTF. The complete variable domain, with remaining parts taken from reference TRBV5-1 and TRBJ1-2, reads KAGVTQTPRYLIKTRGQQVTLSCSPISGHRSVSWYQQTPGQGLQFLFEYFSETQRNKGNFPGRFSGRQFSNSRSEMNVSTLELGDSALYLCASSLNPQSRLGYTFGSGTRLTVV.

The gene calls are TRBV28 and TRBJ2-3; D possibly matches TRBD1 or TRBD2 (6 bases each). The CDR3 consists of 13 residues. Germline V gene sequence: CDR1 MDHEN, CDR2 SYDVKM. Between the trimmed V and J ends, which lost 2 bases and 6 bases, there was a span of 9 bases. The chain's CDR3 is CASSLRGGDTQYF. The CDR3, as DNA: TGTGCCAGCAGTTTAAGAGGGGGGGATACGCAGTATTTT.

The gene calls are TRBV18 and TRBJ1-1, with a possible D match to TRBD1 (5 bases). The CDR3 extends over 12 amino acids. The V end lost 3 bases, the J end lost 7 bases, and 9 bases lay between the germline ends. Germline V gene sequence: CDR1 KGHSH, CDR2 LQKENI. CDR3 protein: CASSPRTFEAFF. The CDR3 DNA follows: TGTGCCAGCTCACCCCGGACATTTGAAGCTTTCTTT.

As to this clone: The same CDR3 is also encoded by other DNA sequences in this sample. The chain couples TRBV29-1 to TRBJ2-5; D possibly matches TRBD1 or TRBD2 (7 bases each). Germline V CDR1 and CDR2: SQVTM, ANQGSEA. CDR3 size: 12 residues. The V gene lost 7 bases and the J gene lost 4 bases, with 13 bases spanning the gap. In DNA form, the CDR3 reads TGCAGCGCCCTCAGGGGGGGAGAGACCCAGTACTTC. It specifies CSALRGGETQYF.

This rearrangement joins TRBV5-1 to TRBJ2-5, with TRBD2 as a possible D gene (6 bases). CDR1 is SGHRS, CDR2 YFSETQ, per germline. Trimming stripped 4 bases from V and 5 bases from J, with 15 bases between. The CDR3 contains 14 residues. The CDR3 here is CASSTDGSVETQYF. CDR3 nucleotide sequence: TGCGCCAGCAGCACGGACGGGAGTGTGGAGACCCAGTACTTC.

This clone was seen just once. V and J are TRBV9 and TRBJ2-5, with TRBD2 matching over 7 bases. Unmatched junction bases numbered 15, after V lost 4 bases and J lost 3 bases. CDR1 is SGDLS, CDR2 YYNGEE, per germline. This CDR3 has 17 residues. The DNA of the CDR3 is TGTGCCAGCAGCCCAAGATCGGGGCGGGAGTTCAAAGAGACCCAGTACTTC. This encodes CASSPRSGREFKETQYF. Filled out from reference TRBV9 and TRBJ2-5, the complete variable domain reads DSGVTQTPKHLITATGQRVTLRCSPRSGDLSVYWYQQSLDQGLQFLIQYYNGEERAKGNILERFSAQQFPDLHSELNLSSLELGDSALYFCASSPRSGREFKETQYFGPGTRLLVL.

This clone was observed a single time. J is TRBJ1-5 and V is TRBV6-1; 7 bases match TRBD1. V shed 7 bases, J shed 6 bases, and the junction held 9 bases outside the gene matches. Germline CDR1 and CDR2: MNHNS and SASEGT. CDR3 length equals 14 residues. CDR3 residues: CASNLRQGLQPQHF. For the CDR3, the DNA is TGTGCCAGCAATCTTCGACAGGGTCTTCAGCCCCAGCATTTT.

This sequence joins TRBV14 and TRBJ2-7, with D uncertain. CDR1 and CDR2 (germline): SGHDN, FVKESK. CDR3 size: 13 residues. Deletions cut 4 bases from V and 9 bases from J, with 16 bases between. CDR3 loop: CASSPHTVLGQYF. CDR3 in DNA: TGTGCCAGCAGCCCGCACACGGTCCTAGGGCAGTACTTC. Combining the CDR3 with reference TRBV14 and TRBJ2-7 gives the whole variable domain EAGVTQFPSHSVIEKGQTVTLRCDPISGHDNLYWYRRVMGKEIKFLLHFVKESKQDESGMPNNRFLAERTGGTYSTLKVQPAELEDSGVYFCASSPHTVLGQYFGPGTRLTVT.

This chain links TRBV18 with TRBJ1-3; D gene uncertain. Deletions cut 5 bases from V and 0 bases from J, with 11 bases between. The CDR3 spans 15 residues. CDR1 and CDR2 from the germline V gene are KGHSH and LQKENI. DNA for the CDR3: TGTGCCAGCTCAAAACGGGAAACCTCTGGAAACACCATATATTTT. The encoded protein is CASSKRETSGNTIYF.

A note on this clone: Other DNA sequences from this sample encode an identical CDR3 as well. V usage is TRBV9 and J usage is TRBJ2-7; 8 bases are shared with TRBD2. V lost 3 bases, J lost 1 base, and 3 bases stayed unmatched. Germline lookup yields CDR1 SGDLS and CDR2 YYNGEE. The CDR3 extends over 14 amino acids. As DNA, the CDR3 is TGTGCCAGCAGCGCCACTAGCGGATCCTACGAGCAGTACTTC. It yields the protein CASSATSGSYEQYF.

V and J are TRBV27 and TRBJ2-7; 7 nucleotides line up with TRBD2. V gave up 6 bases and J gave up 5 bases; unmatched junction bases: 10. Germline loops: CDR1 MNHEY, CDR2 SMNVEV (reference sequence). The CDR3 contains 14 residues. The CDR3 bases are TGTGCCAGCAGAAGGTGGCGGGAGTTCCACGAGCAGTACTTC. It codes for CASRRWREFHEQYF.

A word on this clone: The sample contains more than one DNA sequence encoding this CDR3. The gene calls are TRBV9 and TRBJ2-7; 10 nucleotides align to TRBD2. Unmatched junction bases numbered 5, after V lost 0 bases and J lost 2 bases. The germline gives CDR1 SGDLS, CDR2 YYNGEE. The length of the CDR3 is 16 residues. The CDR3 is CASSVGLAGDPYEQYF. The CDR3 DNA sequence: TGTGCCAGCAGCGTAGGCCTAGCGGGAGATCCCTACGAGCAGTACTTC.

The rearrangement joins TRBV2 to TRBJ1-1; D gene unclear. Germline CDR1 and CDR2: SNHLY and FYNNEI. Trimming cost V 4 bases and J 4 bases, with 10 bases left between them. The CDR3 extends over 13 amino acids. The CDR3 bases are TGTGCCAGCAGTGTGGAGTTGTCCACTGAAGCTTTCTTT. Protein: CASSVELSTEAFF.

V and J are TRBV28 and TRBJ1-5, with D maybe TRBD1 (6 bases). CDR3 size: 17 residues. CDR1 and CDR2 from the germline V gene are MDHEN and SYDVKM. The V end lost 0 bases, the J end lost 0 bases, and 12 bases lay between the germline ends. This CDR3 is CASSLWTGDYSNQPQHF. Here the CDR3 DNA reads TGTGCCAGCAGTTTATGGACAGGCGATTATAGCAATCAGCCCCAGCATTTT.

V usage is TRBV10-3 and J usage is TRBJ2-1, with 10 bases that match TRBD2. The CDR3 covers 12 residues. The ends lost 8 bases at V and 7 bases at J; junction bases unmatched: 2. Looked up from germline, CDR1 is ENHRY and CDR2 is SYGVKD. The CDR3 sequence: CAIASGRNEQFF. CDR3 bases: TGTGCCATCGCTAGCGGGAGAAATGAGCAGTTCTTC.

The chain recombines TRBV5-6 with TRBJ2-7, with D possibly TRBD2 on 7 matching bases. The CDR3 consists of 14 residues. V lost 1 base, J lost 7 bases, and 15 bases lay in between. Germline CDR1 and CDR2: SGHDT and YYEEEE. In nucleotides, the CDR3 is TGTGCCAGCAGCTTGATGGGGGGGCCGCGGGAGCAGTACTTC. It codes for CASSLMGGPREQYF. Looking up the rest from reference TRBV5-6 and TRBJ2-7 gives the full variable domain: DAGVTQSPTHLIKTRGQQVTLRCSPKSGHDTVSWYQQALGQGPQFIFQYYEEEERQRGNFPDRFSGHQFPNYSSELNVNALLLGDSALYLCASSLMGGPREQYFGPGTRLTVT.

The chain links TRBV7-5 to TRBJ1-5; TRBD1, the table's D call, was not compared with the DNA. TRBV7-5 is a pseudogene. The CDR3 extends over 19 amino acids. In DNA, the CDR3 is TGTGTCAGAAGCTTATTTAGGGGCCCCCGAATTGCTAGCAATCAGCCCCAGCATTTT. This gives the protein CVRSLFRGPRIASNQPQHF.